These 11 T cell receptor beta chains were all obtained from the same sample, sequenced in a study of T cells in Graves' hyperthyroidism and ophthalmopathy (dated by TCRdb to about 2019). Library preparation employed multiplex PCR. The sequencing machine was an Illumina HiSeq 2000. Amplification of TCR beta CDR3 regions was carried out from RNA transcripts. A first-round RT-PCR of the TCR CDR3 used the HTBI primer set with the Qiagen OneStep RT-PCR kit. The public reads were reprocessed in TCRdb via fastp at Q25 and MiXCR, keeping in-frame beta chains. Here each entry gathers all rows of one CDR3 protein and keeps the most common genes and DNA. The sample records approximately 370,000 distinct CDR3 sequences, approximately 18% of which are singletons. 34% of the sample comes from the top ten. The sample consisted of blood. These receptors were obtained from a woman under 40 with Graves' hyperthyroidism that later progressed to Graves' ophthalmopathy.

A few counts support this clonotype. The genes are TRBV4-1 and TRBJ2-3, with D possibly matching TRBD2 (5 bases). Deletions cut 4 bases from V and 4 bases from J, with 12 bases between. The V gene's germline CDR1 is MGHRA and CDR2 YSYEKL. CDR3 length equals 14 residues. This CDR3 reads CASSPGPGADTQYF. The CDR3 DNA is TGCGCCAGCAGCCCCGGGCCCGGGGCAGATACGCAGTATTTT.

This clonotype has just a few counts. CDR3 sequence: CASSTQAAGTDTQYF. The CDR3 region has the DNA TGTGCCAGCTCAACTCAGGCGGCAGGAACAGATACGCAGTATTTT. The rearrangement joins TRBV18 to TRBJ2-3; D unclear. The length of the CDR3 is 15 residues. The germline V gene has CDR1 KGHSH and CDR2 LQKENI. Trimming took off 5 bases at V and 3 bases at J, with 15 bases between the two ends.

This clonotype was detected many times. The V call is TRBV7-2, the J call TRBJ1-1; perhaps TRBD1 as D (5 bases). The CDR3 runs 14 residues. The germline CDR1 and CDR2 sequences are SGHTA and FQGNSA. With 1 base removed from V and 1 base from J, the gap between germline ends came to 7 bases. The CDR3: CASSLDRRNTEAFF. The CDR3 nucleotides are TGTGCCAGCAGCTTAGACAGGAGGAACACTGAAGCTTTCTTT.

This rearrangement joins TRBV5-1 to TRBJ2-3; weak D call: TRBD2 (5 bases). The CDR3 has 13 residues. Per germline, CDR1 SGHRS and CDR2 YFSETQ. V lost 5 bases to trimming and J lost 0 bases, with 7 bases between them. The CDR3 loop reads CASRGDSTDTQYF. In DNA form, the CDR3 reads TGCGCCAGCAGGGGAGACAGCACAGATACGCAGTATTTT.

This clonotype was recorded many times. The chain combines TRBV27 with TRBJ2-3; 9 bases are a match to TRBD1. V shed 5 bases, J shed 3 bases, and the junction held 12 bases outside the gene matches. The germline V gene has CDR1 MNHEY and CDR2 SMNVEV (reference sequence). The CDR3 sequence is 17 residues long. The chain's CDR3 is CASSNGADRGVTDTQYF. In nucleotides, the CDR3 is TGTGCCAGCAGTAATGGTGCCGACAGGGGGGTAACAGATACGCAGTATTTT.

The rearrangement joins TRBV27 to TRBJ2-1, with a possible D match to TRBD1 (5 bases). Germline assignment: CDR1 MNHEY and CDR2 SMNVEV (reference sequence). CDR3 size: 18 residues. V lost 4 bases and J lost 7, with 26 bases in between. CDR3 nucleotides: TGTGCCAGCAGTTCTTCACTGGGTAGGGCCCGTCAGGGTAATGAGCAGTTCTTC. Its translation: CASSSSLGRARQGNEQFF.

This clonotype was recorded a few times. The chain carries TRBV5-6 and TRBJ1-5, with D hard to call. Germline CDR1 reads SGHDT; CDR2 reads YYEEEE. V was pared by 1 base and J by 9 bases, with 8 bases between. The length of the CDR3 is 12 residues. The CDR3 coding sequence is TGTGCCAGCAGCTTGATGGACGGGCCCCAGCATTTT. Translating it yields CASSLMDGPQHF.

This clonotype was detected ten times or more. CDR3 loop: CSASDRESTNEKLFF. The CDR3 DNA follows: TGCAGTGCTTCGGACAGGGAGTCAACTAATGAAAAACTGTTTTTT. The V call is TRBV20-1, the J call TRBJ1-4, with 8 bases that match TRBD1. This CDR3 is 15 amino acids long. Trimming cost V 5 bases and J 0 bases; bases outside gene matches: 5. Per germline, CDR1 DFQATT and CDR2 SNEGSKA (reference sequence).

This clonotype was seen ten or more times. The chain links TRBV29-1 to TRBJ2-1; 14 positions agree with TRBD2. This CDR3 is built from 16 residues. Germline lookup yields CDR1 SQVTM and CDR2 ANQGSEA. Trimming cost V 6 bases and J 8 bases; bases outside gene matches: 12. CDR3 residues: CSVSGLAGVRGDEQFF. The CDR3 DNA sequence: TGCAGCGTCTCGGGACTAGCGGGAGTAAGGGGCGATGAGCAGTTCTTC.

This clonotype was counted at least ten times. J is TRBJ2-5 and V is TRBV14; 7 nucleotides line up with TRBD2. V trimming: 1 base; J trimming: 5 bases; junction bases outside the gene matches: 7. Germline V CDR1 and CDR2: SGHDN, FVKESK. CDR3 length equals 15 residues. The chain's CDR3 is CASSQVGGSGETQYF. As DNA, the CDR3 is TGTGCCAGCAGCCAAGTAGGCGGGAGCGGGGAGACCCAGTACTTC.

The sample holds many counts of this clonotype. The V gene is TRBV18, the J gene TRBJ2-7; 9 nucleotides line up with TRBD1. The CDR3 sequence is 14 residues long. V trimming: 3 bases; J trimming: 7 bases; junction bases outside the gene matches: 7. The germline CDR1 and CDR2 sequences are KGHSH and LQKENI. As DNA, the CDR3 is TGTGCCAGCTCACCCGGGACAGGGCCCTCTGAGCAGTACTTC. Protein sequence: CASSPGTGPSEQYF.